The 14 T cell receptor beta chains in this list originate from one sample, sequenced in a study of beta chain features in type 1 diabetes. Expressed TCRB transcripts were sequenced, since all the RNA that had been isolated was reverse transcribed. The data were produced by immunoSEQ multiplex PCR, yet TCRdb's version contains in-frame clones alone and is incomplete. The sample has about 620,000 clones; around a sixth are singletons. The sequenced material came from naive CD4+ T cells from blood. These receptors originate from a man aged 18 to 35 in good health.

There are a few counts of this clone. V gene TRBV7-9 combines with J gene TRBJ1-1; 7 nucleotides agree with TRBD1. The CDR3 extends over 14 amino acids. From germline, CDR1 is SEHNR and CDR2 FQNEAQ (reference sequence). With V trimmed by 3 bases and J by 1 base, 2 bases remained unmatched. In DNA form, the CDR3 reads TGTGCCAGCAGCTTCAGGGGGGCGAACACTGAAGCTTTCTTT. It yields the protein CASSFRGANTEAFF. The entire variable domain, with the rest obtained from reference TRBV7-9 and TRBJ1-1, is as follows: DTGVSQNPRHKITKRGQNVTFRCDPISEHNRLYWYRQTLGQGPEFLTYFQNEAQLEKSRLLSDRFSAERPKGSFSTLEIQRTEQGDSAMYLCASSFRGANTEAFFGQGTRLTVV.

V usage is TRBV9 and J usage is TRBJ2-4; 7 bases fit TRBD2. With V trimmed by 0 bases and J by 9 bases, 3 bases remained unmatched. CDR1 and CDR2 from the germline V gene are SGDLS and YYNGEE. CDR3 length: 13 residues. The CDR3 DNA reads as TGTGCCAGCAGCGTAGTCGGGGAGGGCATTCAGTACTTC. Amino acid sequence: CASSVVGEGIQYF.

The V call is TRBV7-3, the J call TRBJ2-7, with D tentatively TRBD1 (6 bases). V lost 2 bases to trimming and J lost 6 bases, with 14 bases between them. The CDR3 has 14 residues. Germline V lookup: CDR1 SGHTA, CDR2 FQGTGA. CDR3 nucleotides: TGTGCCAGCAGCTTACACAGGGAATTAGGCGAGCAGTACTTC. This codes for CASSLHRELGEQYF.

This clone has more than one count but fewer than ten. The chain joins TRBV5-1 to TRBJ2-2, with a weak D call TRBD2 (7 bases). The CDR3 is 18 residues long. The V end was cut by 3 bases, the J end by 4 bases, with 22 bases between. Germline CDR1 is SGHRS and CDR2 is YFSETQ. In DNA form, the CDR3 reads TGCGCCAGCAGCTCCCGCCCATTGGGGGGGGCCGTCACCGGGGAGCTGTTTTTT. This gives the protein CASSSRPLGGAVTGELFF.

The rearrangement joins TRBV4-3 to TRBJ2-1; unclear D gene. The CDR3 loop spans 13 amino acids. Germline V gives CDR1 LGHNA, CDR2 YSLEER. The V end lost 0 bases, the J end lost 6 bases, and 6 bases lay between the germline ends. CDR3 region: CASSQDVGNEQFF. CDR3 DNA sequence: TGCGCCAGCAGCCAAGATGTGGGCAATGAGCAGTTCTTC.

The V gene is TRBV5-1, the J gene TRBJ2-4, with 11 bases aligning to TRBD2. The length of the CDR3 is 14 residues. J lost 8 bases, V lost 6 bases, and 7 bases had no gene match. Looked up from germline, CDR1 is SGHRS and CDR2 is YFSETQ. In DNA form, the CDR3 reads TGCGCCAGCAAACGACTAGCGGGGAGGGACATTCAGTACTTC. The encoded protein is CASKRLAGRDIQYF.

The V gene is TRBV28, the J gene TRBJ2-5, with D possibly TRBD1 on 6 matching bases. CDR1 is MDHEN and CDR2 is SYDVKM in the germline V gene. V gave up 7 bases and J gave up 5 bases, with 14 bases separating them. This CDR3 region has 13 residues. CDR3 coding DNA: TGTGCCAGCATCTTACAGGGTCGGGAGACCCAGTACTTC. This gives the protein CASILQGRETQYF.

The V gene is TRBV4-1, the J gene TRBJ2-1; TRBD2 is a possible D gene (5 bases). Germline V lookup: CDR1 MGHRA, CDR2 YSYEKL. The germline V and J ends were trimmed by 0 bases and 15 bases, with 15 bases remaining between them. This CDR3 contains 13 residues. The CDR3 bases are TGCGCCAGCAGCCAAGAACCCCGAGGAGAGGGGTTCTTC. This sequence encodes CASSQEPRGEGFF.

This clone was observed once. The CDR3 DNA reads as TGTGCCAGCAGCCAACTATCTGGACTAGTCCACGAGCAGTACTTC. As protein: CASSQLSGLVHEQYF. The genes are TRBV4-2 and TRBJ2-7; 7 bases are shared with TRBD2. The CDR3 is 15 residues long. Germline V gene sequence: CDR1 LGHNA, CDR2 YNFKEQ. Unmatched junction bases numbered 9, after V lost 2 bases and J lost 5 bases.

This chain links TRBV18 with TRBJ2-7, with a weak D call TRBD1 (6 bases). Germline V gives CDR1 KGHSH, CDR2 LQKENI. The V and J ends lost 4 bases and 0 bases respectively, with 10 bases between them. This CDR3 has 14 amino acids. Here the CDR3 DNA reads TGTGCCAGCTCACGGGAGACAGGCTCCTACGAGCAGTACTTC. Amino acid sequence: CASSRETGSYEQYF.

Worth noting for this clone: In the same sample, other DNA sequences code for this CDR3. This CDR3 reads CASSLADRRGGTGELFF. CDR3 nucleotides: TGTGCCAGCAGCTTAGCGGACCGTCGCGGGGGCACCGGGGAGCTGTTTTTT. V usage is TRBV13 and J usage is TRBJ2-2; 7 bases align to TRBD2. Trimming cost V 1 base and J 4 bases; bases outside gene matches: 9. CDR1 is PRHDT, CDR2 FYEKMQ, per germline (reference sequence). This CDR3 is built from 17 residues.

The rearrangement uses TRBV15 and TRBJ1-4, with D possibly matching TRBD1 (5 bases). From germline, CDR1 is LNHNV and CDR2 YYDKDF (reference sequence). The CDR3 covers 14 residues. V shed 0 bases and J shed 17 bases, with 19 bases lying between them. CDR3 nucleotides: TGTGCCACCAGCAGAGATCGGCAGGGCTCTGAAGTTTTTTTT. Protein product: CATSRDRQGSEVFF.

This clone was found a few times. This chain links TRBV7-2 with TRBJ1-5, with TRBD1 identical over 7 bases. This CDR3 region has 14 residues. With V trimmed by 5 bases and J by 4 bases, 5 bases remained unmatched. Germline CDR1 SGHTA, CDR2 FQGNSA. CDR3 DNA sequence: TGTGCCAGCAGCCAAAGGGGGCGGAATCAGCCCCAGCATTTT. Its protein is CASSQRGRNQPQHF.

This clone was counted only a few times. The chain uses TRBV15 and TRBJ2-1; 11 positions match TRBD2. Germline V gene lookup returns CDR1 LNHNV and CDR2 YYDKDF (reference sequence). The length of the CDR3 is 19 residues. J gave up 9 bases and V 0 bases, and 16 bases lay outside the gene matches. CDR3 DNA: TGTGCCACCAGCAGAGATACGCAATCTAGTAGCGGGAGGGCCAGTGAGCAGTTCTTC. Protein product: CATSRDTQSSSGRASEQFF.